The entry below describes one TCR beta chain. Its antigen is as yet unknown. This specimen belongs to a study of response to subunit inactivated influenza vaccine. General study points: T cells newly recruited by each seasonal influenza vaccination are few, the authors suggested.

CDR3 length: 16 residues. With 1 base clipped from V and 7 bases from J, the junction kept 7 bases outside the gene matches. Germline loops: CDR1 MNHEY, CDR2 SVGEGT. TCRdb reprocessed the RT-PCR reads via MiXCR and lists one record per CDR3 protein. Here the sample spans 500,000 to 600,000 distinct CDR3 sequences, approximately 12% being singletons. The sample was PBMCs from blood, taken about 40 days after vaccination. This TCR was sampled from a middle-aged man who received an inactivated influenza vaccine. This chain uses TRBV6-2 or TRBV6-3 with TRBJ1-3; 10 bases are shared with TRBD1. The CDR3 sequence is CASSYFATGGWNTIYF. CDR3 in DNA: TGTGCCAGCAGTTACTTTGCGACAGGGGGCTGGAACACCATATATTTT.